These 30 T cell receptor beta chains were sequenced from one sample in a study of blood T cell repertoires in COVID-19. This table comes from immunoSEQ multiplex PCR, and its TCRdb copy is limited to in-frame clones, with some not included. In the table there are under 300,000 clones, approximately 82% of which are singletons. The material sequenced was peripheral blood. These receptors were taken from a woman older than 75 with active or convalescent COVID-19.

The CDR3 loop is CASISSGRSSYEQYF. CDR3 nucleotides: TGTGCCAGCATCTCTAGCGGGAGGAGCTCCTACGAGCAGTACTTC. The chain carries TRBV6-5 and TRBJ2-7, with TRBD2 identical over 11 bases. Per the germline V gene, CDR1 is MNHEY and CDR2 is SVGAGI. The CDR3 has 15 residues. Trimming cost V 7 bases and J 0 bases; bases outside gene matches: 5.

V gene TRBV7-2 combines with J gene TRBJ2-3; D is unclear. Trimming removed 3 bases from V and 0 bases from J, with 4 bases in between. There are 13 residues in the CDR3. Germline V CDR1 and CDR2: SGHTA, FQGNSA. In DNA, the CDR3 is TGTGCCAGCAGCTTTCCTAGCACAGATACGCAGTATTTT. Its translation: CASSFPSTDTQYF.

This CDR3 is CASSTLQGTGGYTF. CDR3 DNA: TGTGCCAGTAGTACTTTACAGGGGACCGGTGGCTACACCTTC. This rearrangement joins TRBV19 to TRBJ1-2; TRBD1 agrees at 7 bases. Germline V gives CDR1 LNHDA, CDR2 SQIVND (reference sequence). CDR3 size: 14 residues. V trimming: 4 bases; J trimming: 7 bases; junction bases outside the gene matches: 9.

The CDR3 reads CASSEVAGDQPQHF. CDR3 in DNA: TGTGCCAGCAGTGAAGTGGCAGGGGATCAGCCCCAGCATTTT. This chain uses TRBV2 with TRBJ1-5; possibly TRBD1 for D (6 bases). The CDR3 loop spans 14 amino acids. The V end was cut by 1 base, the J end by 5 bases, with 9 bases between. Per germline, CDR1 SNHLY and CDR2 FYNNEI.

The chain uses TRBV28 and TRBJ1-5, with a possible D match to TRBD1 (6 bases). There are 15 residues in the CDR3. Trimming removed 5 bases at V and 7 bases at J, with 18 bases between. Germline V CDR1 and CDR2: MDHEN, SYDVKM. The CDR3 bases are TGTGCCAGCAGTCCCCAAACAGGGTGGCGCCAGCCCCAGCATTTT. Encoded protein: CASSPQTGWRQPQHF.

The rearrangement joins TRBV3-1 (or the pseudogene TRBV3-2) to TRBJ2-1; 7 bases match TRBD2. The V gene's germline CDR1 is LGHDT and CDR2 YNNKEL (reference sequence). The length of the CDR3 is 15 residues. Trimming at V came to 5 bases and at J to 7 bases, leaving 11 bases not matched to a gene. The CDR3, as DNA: TGTGCCAGCAGCTCCGGACTAGGCCCACTAAATGAGCAGTTCTTC. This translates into CASSSGLGPLNEQFF.

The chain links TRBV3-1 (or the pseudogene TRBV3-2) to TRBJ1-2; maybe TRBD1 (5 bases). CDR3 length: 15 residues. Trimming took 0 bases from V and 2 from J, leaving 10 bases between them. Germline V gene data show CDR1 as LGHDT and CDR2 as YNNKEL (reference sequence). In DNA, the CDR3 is TGTGCCAGCAGCCAAGATTCGGGGGTCAACTATGGCTACACCTTC. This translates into CASSQDSGVNYGYTF.

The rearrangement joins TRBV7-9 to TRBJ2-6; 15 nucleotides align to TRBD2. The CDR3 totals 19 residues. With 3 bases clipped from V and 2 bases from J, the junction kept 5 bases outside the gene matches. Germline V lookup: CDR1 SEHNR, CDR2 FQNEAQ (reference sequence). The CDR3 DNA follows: TGTGCCAGCAGCTTTCCGGGACTAGCGGGGGGTACTGGGGCCAACGTCCTGACTTTC. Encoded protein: CASSFPGLAGGTGANVLTF.

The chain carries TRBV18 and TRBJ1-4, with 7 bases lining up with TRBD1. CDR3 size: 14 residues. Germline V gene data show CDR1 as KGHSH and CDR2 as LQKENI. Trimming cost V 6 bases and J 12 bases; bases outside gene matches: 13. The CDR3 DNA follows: TGTGCCAGCTCTCGTGGACAGGCCCTTGGGGAACTGTTTTTT. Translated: CASSRGQALGELFF.

CDR3 amino acids: CASSIGGANDQPQHF. The CDR3 DNA follows: TGTGCCAGTAGTATCGGGGGTGCCAATGATCAGCCCCAGCATTTT. The chain joins TRBV19 to TRBJ1-5; the D gene is possibly TRBD1 (5 bases). V lost 3 bases and J 5 bases, leaving 14 bases between the germline ends. The CDR3 is made up of 15 amino acids. In germline, CDR1 is LNHDA, CDR2 SQIVND (reference sequence).

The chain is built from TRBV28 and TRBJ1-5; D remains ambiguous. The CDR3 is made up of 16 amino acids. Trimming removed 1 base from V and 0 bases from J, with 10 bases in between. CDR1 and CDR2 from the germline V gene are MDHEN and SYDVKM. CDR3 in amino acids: CASSLSTAYSNQPQHF. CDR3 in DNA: TGTGCCAGCAGTTTATCAACAGCATATAGCAATCAGCCCCAGCATTTT.

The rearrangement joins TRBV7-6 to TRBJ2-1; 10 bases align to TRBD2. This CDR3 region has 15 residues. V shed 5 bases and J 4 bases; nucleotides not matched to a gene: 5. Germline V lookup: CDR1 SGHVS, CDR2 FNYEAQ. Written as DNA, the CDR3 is TGTGCCAGCAGCGACCCGGGACTAGCGTACAATGAGCAGTTCTTC. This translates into CASSDPGLAYNEQFF.

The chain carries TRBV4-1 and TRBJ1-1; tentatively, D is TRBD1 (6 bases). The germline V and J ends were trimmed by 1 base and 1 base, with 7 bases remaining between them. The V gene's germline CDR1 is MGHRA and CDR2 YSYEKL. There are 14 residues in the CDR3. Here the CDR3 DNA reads TGCGCCAGCAGCCAAGGACAGGAGAACACTGAAGCTTTCTTT. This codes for CASSQGQENTEAFF.

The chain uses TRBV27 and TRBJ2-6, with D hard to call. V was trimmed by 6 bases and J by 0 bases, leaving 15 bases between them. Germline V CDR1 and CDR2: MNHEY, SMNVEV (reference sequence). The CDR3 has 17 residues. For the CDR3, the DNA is TGTGCCAGCAGCCCCCCTCGAGGCGTCTCTGGGGCCAACGTCCTGACTTTC. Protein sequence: CASSPPRGVSGANVLTF.

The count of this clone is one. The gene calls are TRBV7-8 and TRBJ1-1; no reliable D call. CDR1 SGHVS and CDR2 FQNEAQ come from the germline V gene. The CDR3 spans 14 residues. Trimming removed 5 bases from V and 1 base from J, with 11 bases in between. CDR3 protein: CASSHTQKNTEAFF. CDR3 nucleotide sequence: TGTGCCAGCAGCCACACGCAGAAGAACACTGAAGCTTTCTTT.

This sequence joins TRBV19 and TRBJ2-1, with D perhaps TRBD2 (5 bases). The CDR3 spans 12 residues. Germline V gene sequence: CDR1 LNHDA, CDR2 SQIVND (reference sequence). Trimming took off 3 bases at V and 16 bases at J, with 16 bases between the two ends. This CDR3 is CASSILGGPQFF. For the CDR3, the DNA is TGTGCCAGTAGTATCTTGGGCGGGCCCCAATTCTTC. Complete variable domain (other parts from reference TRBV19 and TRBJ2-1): DGGITQSPKYLFRKEGQNVTLSCEQNLNHDAMYWYRQDPGQGLRLIYYSQIVNDFQKGDIAEGYSVSREKKESFPLTVTSAQKNPTAFYLCASSILGGPQFFGPGTRLTVL.

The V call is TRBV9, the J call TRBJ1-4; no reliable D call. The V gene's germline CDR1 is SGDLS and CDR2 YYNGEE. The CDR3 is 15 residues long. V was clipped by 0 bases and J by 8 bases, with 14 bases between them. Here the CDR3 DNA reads TGTGCCAGCAGCGTAGGAGGAGGGCCTTACGAAAAACTGTTTTTT. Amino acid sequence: CASSVGGGPYEKLFF. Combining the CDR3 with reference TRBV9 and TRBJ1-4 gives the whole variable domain DSGVTQTPKHLITATGQRVTLRCSPRSGDLSVYWYQQSLDQGLQFLIQYYNGEERAKGNILERFSAQQFPDLHSELNLSSLELGDSALYFCASSVGGGPYEKLFFGSGTQLSVL.

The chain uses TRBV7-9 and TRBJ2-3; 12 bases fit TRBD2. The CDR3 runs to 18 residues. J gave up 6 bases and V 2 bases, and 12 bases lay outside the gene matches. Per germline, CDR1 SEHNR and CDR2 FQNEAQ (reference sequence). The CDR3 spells CASSLSLAGGPSDDTQYF. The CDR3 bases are TGTGCCAGCAGCTTAAGCCTAGCGGGAGGGCCCTCGGATGATACGCAGTATTTT.

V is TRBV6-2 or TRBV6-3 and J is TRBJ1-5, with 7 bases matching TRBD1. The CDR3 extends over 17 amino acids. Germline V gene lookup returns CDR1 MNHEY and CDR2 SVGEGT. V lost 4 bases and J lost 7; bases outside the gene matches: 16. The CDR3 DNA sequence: TGTGCCAGCAGTTCGTTAGGGGGCGCGGGACCTAGCCAGCCCCAGCATTTT. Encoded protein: CASSSLGGAGPSQPQHF.

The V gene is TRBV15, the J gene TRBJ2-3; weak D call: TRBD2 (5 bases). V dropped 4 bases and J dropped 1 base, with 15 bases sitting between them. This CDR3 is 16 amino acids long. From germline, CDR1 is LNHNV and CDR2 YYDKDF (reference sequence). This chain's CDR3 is CATSKLGWGGTDTQYF. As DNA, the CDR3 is TGTGCCACCAGCAAACTTGGGTGGGGAGGCACAGATACGCAGTATTTT.

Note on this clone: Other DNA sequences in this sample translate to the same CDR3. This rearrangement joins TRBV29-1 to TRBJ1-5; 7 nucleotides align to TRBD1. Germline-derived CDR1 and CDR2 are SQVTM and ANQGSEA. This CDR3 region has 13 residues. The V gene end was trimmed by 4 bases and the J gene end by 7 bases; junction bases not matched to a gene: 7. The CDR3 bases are TGCAGCGTTGTAACAGGGGTAGGGCAGCCCCAGCATTTT. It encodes CSVVTGVGQPQHF.

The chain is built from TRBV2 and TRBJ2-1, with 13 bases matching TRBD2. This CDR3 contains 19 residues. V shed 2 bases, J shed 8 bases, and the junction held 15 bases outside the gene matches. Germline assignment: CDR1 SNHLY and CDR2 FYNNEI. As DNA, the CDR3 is TGTGCCAGCAGTGAAAGGAATGGCCAAGGACTAGCGGGAGACCATGAGCAGTTCTTC. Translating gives CASSERNGQGLAGDHEQFF.

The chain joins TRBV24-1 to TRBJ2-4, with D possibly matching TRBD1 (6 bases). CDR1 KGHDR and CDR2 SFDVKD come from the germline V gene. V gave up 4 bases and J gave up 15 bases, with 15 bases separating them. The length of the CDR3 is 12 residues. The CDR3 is CATSDGTLHVYF. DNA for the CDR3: TGTGCCACCAGTGACGGGACACTTCACGTGTACTTC.

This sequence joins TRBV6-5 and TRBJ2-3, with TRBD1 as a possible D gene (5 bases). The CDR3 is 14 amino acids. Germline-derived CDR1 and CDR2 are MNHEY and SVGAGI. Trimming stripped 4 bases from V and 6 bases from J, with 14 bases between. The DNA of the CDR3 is TGTGCCAGCAGTTGGACACCGGTCAAGGATACGCAGTATTTT. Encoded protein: CASSWTPVKDTQYF.

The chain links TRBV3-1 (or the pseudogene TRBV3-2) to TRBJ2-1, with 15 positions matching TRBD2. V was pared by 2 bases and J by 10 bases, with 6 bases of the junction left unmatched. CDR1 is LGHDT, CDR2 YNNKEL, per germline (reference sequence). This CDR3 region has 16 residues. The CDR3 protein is CASSQHGTSGRIEQFF. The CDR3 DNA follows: TGTGCCAGCAGCCAACATGGGACTAGCGGGAGGATAGAGCAGTTCTTC.

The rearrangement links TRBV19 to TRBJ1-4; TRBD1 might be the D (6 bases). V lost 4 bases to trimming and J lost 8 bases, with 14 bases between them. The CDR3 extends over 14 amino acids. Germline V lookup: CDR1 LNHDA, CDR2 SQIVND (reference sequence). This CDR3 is CASSTGQAAEKLFF. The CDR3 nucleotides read TGTGCCAGTAGTACGGGACAAGCGGCGGAAAAACTGTTTTTT.

DNA of the CDR3: TGTGCCATCAGTGAGTCACAGGGTGTTGCACCCCTCCACTTT. It translates to CAISESQGVAPLHF. V and J are TRBV10-3 and TRBJ1-6; tentatively, D is TRBD1 (6 bases). The CDR3 runs 14 residues. Germline lookup yields CDR1 ENHRY and CDR2 SYGVKD. Trimming took off 0 bases at V and 11 bases at J, with 11 bases between the two ends.

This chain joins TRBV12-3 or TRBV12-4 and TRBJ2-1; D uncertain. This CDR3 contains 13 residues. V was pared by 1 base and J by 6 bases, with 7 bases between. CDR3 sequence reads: CASSLGPLNEQFF. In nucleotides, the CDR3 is TGTGCCAGCAGTTTAGGGCCCCTCAATGAGCAGTTCTTC.

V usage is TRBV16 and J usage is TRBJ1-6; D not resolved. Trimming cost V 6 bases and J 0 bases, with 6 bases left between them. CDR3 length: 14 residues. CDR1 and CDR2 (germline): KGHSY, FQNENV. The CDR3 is CASRASSYNSPLHF. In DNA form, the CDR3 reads TGTGCCAGCAGAGCGAGCTCCTATAATTCACCCCTCCACTTT.

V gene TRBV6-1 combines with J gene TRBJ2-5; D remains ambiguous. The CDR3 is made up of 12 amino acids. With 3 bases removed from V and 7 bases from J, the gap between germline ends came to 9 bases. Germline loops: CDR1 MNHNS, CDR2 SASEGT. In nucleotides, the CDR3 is TGTGCCAGCAGTGAGCGTCTCGTGACCCAGTACTTC. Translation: CASSERLVTQYF.